This TCR beta chain was identified during a study of shared clonotypes between healthy human individuals. In this sample, this clone turned up once. Assay: immunoSEQ multiplex PCR; the TCRdb copy retains only in-frame clones and omits some. The sample records 150,000 to 200,000 clones, just under 95% being singletons. Trimming left V 0 bases short and J 4 bases short, with 11 bases between. This CDR3 has 14 residues. The germline gives CDR1 SGHRS, CDR2 YFSETQ. The V call is TRBV5-1, the J call TRBJ2-7; unclear D gene. The material sequenced was naive CD4+ T cells sorted from blood. Regarding subset: CD45RA+ positively selected. The sequence was collected from a woman in her 30s in good health. The CDR3 spells CASSLDTAGYEQYF. The CDR3 coding sequence is TGCGCCAGCAGCTTGGATACGGCTGGTTACGAGCAGTACTTC.